This TCR beta chain was sequenced for a study of blood T cell repertoires in COVID-19. Produced via immunoSEQ multiplex PCR; TCRdb's table is partial and in-frame only. The sample holds 100,000 or so clones, about 72% seen once. CDR1 is GTSNPN and CDR2 is SVGIG in the germline V gene (reference sequence). The CDR3 runs to 14 residues. The junction had 5 bases not matched to a gene; V was cut back by 0 bases and J by 7 bases. V usage is TRBV30 and J usage is TRBJ2-1; 8 bases agree with TRBD2. Source material: peripheral blood. This clonotype was obtained from a man aged 55 to 70 with active or convalescent COVID-19. The CDR3 DNA reads TGTGCCTGGAGTGTTGGGACTAGGGAAAATGAGCAGTTCTTC. Residues: CAWSVGTRENEQFF.